Listed below are T cell receptor beta chains from one sample, sequenced in a study of shared clonotypes between healthy human individuals. Method: immunoSEQ multiplex PCR; TCRdb's copy keeps in-frame clones and lacks some. The sample shows about 800,000 clones, about 96% of them seen only once. The specimen was naive CD8+ T cells sorted from blood. Every receptor here comes from a man under 40 in good health. CDR3s include the opening cysteine and the closing phenylalanine or tryptophan. D genes are given only for firm matches. Clone size appears in some rows only: once, few, many, or a class for an expanded clone.

v_gene	abundance	d_gene	j_gene	CDR3aa	CDR3nt
TRBV9	NA	NA	TRBJ2-7	CASSVDMGSPPYEQYF	TGTGCCAGCAGCGTAGATATGGGATCCCCCCCTTACGAGCAGTACTTC
TRBV6-1	NA	NA	TRBJ1-2	CASRIQGLPNYGYTF	TGTGCCAGCAGGATCCAGGGACTACCTAACTATGGCTACACCTTC
TRBV7-6	NA	NA	TRBJ2-7	CASSFSSTYEQYF	TGTGCCAGCAGCTTTTCCTCTACCTACGAGCAGTACTTC
TRBV7-8	NA	NA	TRBJ2-3	CASSLGADTQYF	TGTGCCAGCAGCTTGGGGGCAGATACGCAGTATTTT
TRBV7-8	NA	TRBD1	TRBJ1-4	CASSPPRGLSEKLFF	TGTGCCAGCAGCCCCCCCAGGGGGTTGAGTGAAAAACTGTTTTTT
TRBV28	NA	TRBD2	TRBJ2-5	CASREPGLAGGTNQETQYF	TGTGCCAGCAGGGAACCTGGACTAGCGGGAGGTACCAACCAAGAGACCCAGTACTTC
TRBV10-1	NA	NA	TRBJ2-3	CASSERRRGIDTQYF	TGCGCCAGCAGTGAGAGGAGGAGGGGAATAGATACGCAGTATTTT
TRBV5-4	NA	NA	TRBJ2-2	CASSLGPTGELFF	TGTGCCAGCAGCCTCGGCCCGACCGGGGAGCTGTTTTTT
TRBV27	NA	NA	TRBJ1-2	CASSSDVGEGVNYGYTF	TGTGCCAGCAGTTCCGACGTTGGGGAGGGAGTTAACTATGGCTACACCTTC
TRBV28	once	NA	TRBJ2-7	CASSLRPGIAVPGQYF	TGTGCCAGCAGTTTGAGGCCGGGTATAGCGGTCCCCGGGCAGTACTTC
TRBV7-9	NA	NA	TRBJ2-7	CASSTGLRYYEQYF	TGTGCCAGCTCCACCGGGCTTCGATACTACGAGCAGTACTTC
TRBV2	NA	TRBD1	TRBJ1-5	CASSGQRDRGISSNQPQHF	TGTGCCAGCAGTGGACAACGGGACAGGGGTATTTCGAGCAATCAGCCCCAGCATTTT
TRBV25-1	NA	TRBD1	TRBJ1-1	CASSGVTGGDTEAFF	TGTGCCAGCAGTGGCGTTACAGGGGGCGACACTGAAGCTTTCTTT
TRBV4-2	NA	NA	TRBJ2-5	CASSQDWNDLGETQYF	TGTGCCAGCAGCCAAGATTGGAATGATCTAGGGGAGACCCAGTACTTC
TRBV2	NA	NA	TRBJ2-7	CASSVNSYEQYF	TGTGCCAGCAGTGTTAACAGTTACGAGCAGTACTTC
TRBV29-1	NA	TRBD2	TRBJ2-7	CSVERRYDQRGSYEQYF	TGCAGCGTTGAAAGAAGGTACGATCAGCGGGGCTCCTACGAGCAGTACTTC
TRBV27	NA	TRBD1	TRBJ1-1	CASSPDRGNTEAFF	TGTGCCAGCAGTCCGGACAGGGGTAACACTGAAGCTTTCTTT
TRBV10-3	NA	NA	TRBJ2-7	CAISALGEIYEQYF	TGTGCCATCAGTGCACTCGGGGAAATCTACGAGCAGTACTTC
TRBV7-9	NA	TRBD1	TRBJ2-1	CASSRTGEQFF	TGTGCCAGCAGCCGGACAGGAGAGCAGTTCTTC
TRBV6-5	NA	NA	TRBJ2-1	CASSRTQTPYNEQFF	TGTGCCAGCAGTCGGACTCAAACACCTTACAATGAGCAGTTCTTC
TRBV11-2	NA	NA	TRBJ2-7	CASSQVGLGPRSYEQYF	TGTGCCAGCAGCCAGGTGGGGTTGGGACCCCGCTCCTACGAGCAGTACTTC
TRBV9	NA	TRBD1	TRBJ2-3	CASSAERGRGQGHGDTQYF	TGTGCCAGCAGCGCCGAGAGGGGCAGGGGGCAAGGACATGGGGATACGCAGTATTTT
TRBV6-1	once	NA	TRBJ1-4	CASSEIGGGEKLFF	TGTGCCAGCAGTGAAATCGGGGGTGGCGAAAAACTGTTTTTT
TRBV9	NA	NA	TRBJ2-3	CASSADGTSTDTQYF	TGTGCCAGCAGCGCCGACGGGACTAGCACAGATACGCAGTATTTT
TRBV7-8	once	NA	TRBJ2-1	CASSFRVHNEQFF	TGTGCCAGCAGCTTTCGGGTGCACAATGAGCAGTTCTTC
TRBV9	NA	NA	TRBJ2-1	CASSVGFGFNEQFF	TGTGCCAGCAGCGTAGGATTCGGTTTTAATGAGCAGTTCTTC
TRBV14	NA	NA	TRBJ2-7	CASSPSSYEQYF	TGTGCCAGCAGCCCTAGCTCCTACGAGCAGTACTTC
TRBV6-4	NA	TRBD2	TRBJ2-7	CASSDFSGRAEQYF	TGTGCCAGCAGTGACTTTTCAGGGAGGGCCGAGCAGTACTTC
TRBV5-8	once	NA	TRBJ2-1	CASSSGEPHHEQFF	TGTGCCAGCAGCTCGGGCGAACCACACCATGAGCAGTTCTTC
TRBV6-1	once	NA	TRBJ1-2	CASSEGQWRYSLWGYTF	TGTGCCAGCAGTGAAGGTCAATGGAGGTATTCCCTATGGGGCTACACCTTC